These 19 T cell receptor beta chains were sequenced from one sample in a study of response to subunit inactivated influenza vaccine. TCRdb reanalysed the RT-PCR reads using MiXCR and keeps one entry per CDR3 protein. Counted here are approximately 730,000 distinct CDR3 sequences, about 15% occurring once; the ten biggest clones make up 5.5% to 8%. Sequenced material: PBMCs from blood, taken roughly 15 days before vaccination. The receptors derive from a man aged 50-60 years who received an inactivated influenza vaccine.

The chain couples TRBV20-1 to TRBJ2-1; TRBD2 matches 8 bases. The CDR3 has 15 residues. Germline CDR1 DFQATT, CDR2 SNEGSKA (reference sequence). With 0 bases clipped from V and 7 bases from J, the junction kept 8 bases outside the gene matches. Here the CDR3 reads CSARDYTSGLNEQFF. In DNA, the CDR3 is TGCAGTGCTAGAGATTACACTAGCGGACTAAATGAGCAGTTCTTC.

This clonotype was seen more than once but under ten times. V usage is TRBV20-1 and J usage is TRBJ2-7; D might be TRBD1 (6 bases). Germline V gene lookup returns CDR1 DFQATT and CDR2 SNEGSKA (reference sequence). CDR3 size: 14 residues. V was clipped by 5 bases and J by 5 bases, with 19 bases between them. CDR3 region: CSASIPGVANEQYF. DNA of the CDR3: TGCAGTGCTTCGATCCCAGGGGTTGCGAACGAGCAGTACTTC.

CDR3 coding DNA: TGTGCCAGCTCACCCAGGGTTGGCACTGAAGCTTTCTTT. Translated: CASSPRVGTEAFF. The V and J genes are TRBV18 and TRBJ1-1, with D possibly matching TRBD1 (5 bases). The CDR3 contains 13 residues. The germline V and J ends were trimmed by 3 bases and 4 bases, with 9 bases remaining between them. The germline V gene has CDR1 KGHSH and CDR2 LQKENI.

This clonotype was detected a few times. V gene TRBV9 combines with J gene TRBJ2-3; D unclear. The CDR3 has 13 amino acids. Germline values: CDR1 SGDLS, CDR2 YYNGEE. The ends were cut back, 0 bases at V and 2 bases at J, with 4 bases in the middle. The CDR3 nucleotides read TGTGCCAGCAGCGTAGGGATCACAGATACGCAGTATTTT. Protein: CASSVGITDTQYF. Variable domain in full (rest from reference TRBV9 and TRBJ2-3): DSGVTQTPKHLITATGQRVTLRCSPRSGDLSVYWYQQSLDQGLQFLIQYYNGEERAKGNILERFSAQQFPDLHSELNLSSLELGDSALYFCASSVGITDTQYFGPGTRLTVL.

V is TRBV6-6 and J is TRBJ2-5, with 8 bases matching TRBD1. This CDR3 contains 13 residues. Trimming removed 7 bases from V and 3 bases from J; junction bases left unmatched: 4. The germline V gene has CDR1 MNHNY and CDR2 SVGAGI (reference sequence). The chain's CDR3 is CASTGQGEETQYF. CDR3 DNA: TGTGCCAGCACCGGACAGGGCGAAGAGACCCAGTACTTC.

The V call is TRBV28, the J call TRBJ2-5; the match to TRBD1 covers 8 bases. V lost 5 bases and J lost 5; bases outside the gene matches: 16. Germline V gives CDR1 MDHEN, CDR2 SYDVKM. The CDR3 sequence is 17 residues long. The CDR3 DNA follows: TGTGCCAGCAGTGGACACGGGACAGGCGTCTCTTCGGAGACCCAGTACTTC. Its translation: CASSGHGTGVSSETQYF.

This clonotype was seen only a few times. The rearrangement uses TRBV7-2 and TRBJ2-5; maybe TRBD1 (6 bases). Trimming took 1 base from V and 0 from J, leaving 12 bases between them. There are 16 residues in the CDR3. Per germline, CDR1 SGHTA and CDR2 FQGNSA. DNA of the CDR3: TGTGCCAGCAGCTTAGGGAAGGGGGAGTACCAAGAGACCCAGTACTTC. It codes for CASSLGKGEYQETQYF.

The CDR3 region has the DNA TGTGCCATCAGTGAGTCGCCGGGGCTGGGCACTGAAGCTTTCTTT. Translated, it gives CAISESPGLGTEAFF. V gene TRBV10-3 combines with J gene TRBJ1-1; perhaps TRBD1 as D (5 bases). The CDR3 contains 15 residues. Deletions cut 0 bases from V and 4 bases from J, with 12 bases between. The germline gives CDR1 ENHRY, CDR2 SYGVKD.

This clonotype was recorded a few times. The CDR3 bases are TGTGCCAGCAGCCAGGGGACCTTTGGAGTAGGAGAGCAGTACTTC. Translating it yields CASSQGTFGVGEQYF. The chain has TRBV14 and TRBJ2-7, with D perhaps given as TRBD1 or TRBD2 (5 bases each). Germline CDR1 is SGHDN and CDR2 is FVKESK. With 3 bases removed from V and 7 bases from J, the gap between germline ends came to 19 bases. The CDR3 is made up of 15 amino acids.

This chain connects TRBV7-3 to TRBJ2-6; 9 nucleotides align to TRBD2. The germline V gene encodes CDR1 SGHTA and CDR2 FQGTGA. V shed 8 bases and J 0 bases; nucleotides not matched to a gene: 11. The CDR3 covers 18 residues. CDR3 sequence (DNA): TGTGCCAGCCGACCTAAGGGCGGGAGGGACTCTGGGGCCAACGTCCTGACTTTC. Its translation is CASRPKGGRDSGANVLTF.

This clonotype was seen repeatedly, ten times or more. One end of the junction varies from germline; a read error may be responsible. The chain employs TRBV5-1 and TRBJ1-1; D is perhaps TRBD1 (5 bases). The CDR3 has 13 residues. Germline CDR1 reads SGHRS; CDR2 reads YFSETQ. The CDR3 nucleotides read TGTGCCAGCAGCTTAGGGGTGAACACTGAAGCTTTCTTT. Translation gives CASSLGVNTEAFF.

Ten or more counts support this clonotype. The chain recombines TRBV5-1 with TRBJ1-1; TRBD1 might be the D (5 bases). CDR1 SGHRS and CDR2 YFSETQ come from the germline V gene. This CDR3 comprises 14 residues. V shed 0 bases and J shed 1 base, with 7 bases lying between them. The CDR3 DNA sequence: TGCGCCAGCAGCTTGGGGACACAGAACACTGAAGCTTTCTTT. This encodes CASSLGTQNTEAFF.

This clonotype appeared a few times. The chain uses TRBV27 and TRBJ2-7, with TRBD1 matching over 9 bases. Per germline, CDR1 MNHEY and CDR2 SMNVEV (reference sequence). The CDR3 loop spans 19 amino acids. Unmatched junction bases numbered 20, after V lost 5 bases and J lost 3 bases. The CDR3 region is CASSRRLRDRDYYHYEQYF. CDR3 in DNA: TGTGCCAGCAGTCGACGGCTCCGGGACAGGGACTACTATCACTACGAGCAGTACTTC.

The chain employs TRBV12-3 or TRBV12-4 and TRBJ2-7, with 7 bases fitting TRBD1. This CDR3 has 17 amino acids. Trimming removed 2 bases from V and 0 bases from J; junction bases left unmatched: 10. In nucleotides, the CDR3 is TGTGCCAGCAGTTTATCTACAGGGGCCGCTAGCTCCTACGAGCAGTACTTC. Translation: CASSLSTGAASSYEQYF.

The sample holds a few counts of this clonotype. The CDR3 bases are TGTGCCAGCTCACCAAGAACAGGAGGCTCTGGAAACACCATATATTTT. It is translated as CASSPRTGGSGNTIYF. The chain employs TRBV18 and TRBJ1-3, with D tentatively TRBD1 (5 bases). Germline V gives CDR1 KGHSH, CDR2 LQKENI. The V and J ends lost 2 bases and 0 bases respectively, with 11 bases between them. The CDR3 consists of 16 residues.

The V call is TRBV4-2, the J call TRBJ2-5; D gene uncertain. Germline V gives CDR1 LGHNA, CDR2 YNFKEQ. Trimming took 0 bases from V and 0 from J, leaving 5 bases between them. The CDR3 totals 14 residues. The CDR3 nucleotides read TGTGCCAGCAGCCAAGATCGGCACCAAGAGACCCAGTACTTC. It codes for CASSQDRHQETQYF.

The sample holds many counts of this clonotype. V usage is TRBV12-3 or TRBV12-4 and J usage is TRBJ2-1, with D perhaps TRBD1 (6 bases). This CDR3 comprises 15 residues. The ends were cut back, 1 base at V and 0 bases at J, with 7 bases in the middle. For the CDR3, the DNA is TGTGCCAGCAGTTTAGAGGACAGCTCCTACAATGAGCAGTTCTTC. It yields the protein CASSLEDSSYNEQFF.

This clonotype has just a few counts. This sequence joins TRBV20-1 and TRBJ2-5, with D tentatively TRBD1 or TRBD2 (7 bases each). V was pared by 2 bases and J by 3 bases, with 16 bases between. Germline values: CDR1 DFQATT, CDR2 SNEGSKA (reference sequence). CDR3 length: 15 residues. The CDR3 loop reads CSARPRQGGEETQYF. CDR3 nucleotides: TGCAGTGCTAGACCAAGACAGGGAGGGGAAGAGACCCAGTACTTC.

There are a few counts of this clonotype. The CDR3 sequence: CASSPQENYGYTF. DNA of the CDR3: TGTGCCAGCTCACCACAGGAGAACTATGGCTACACCTTC. The chain has TRBV18 and TRBJ1-2, with D hard to call. Germline-derived CDR1 and CDR2 are KGHSH and LQKENI. The CDR3 spans 13 residues. Trimming removed 1 base at V and 2 bases at J, with 5 bases between.